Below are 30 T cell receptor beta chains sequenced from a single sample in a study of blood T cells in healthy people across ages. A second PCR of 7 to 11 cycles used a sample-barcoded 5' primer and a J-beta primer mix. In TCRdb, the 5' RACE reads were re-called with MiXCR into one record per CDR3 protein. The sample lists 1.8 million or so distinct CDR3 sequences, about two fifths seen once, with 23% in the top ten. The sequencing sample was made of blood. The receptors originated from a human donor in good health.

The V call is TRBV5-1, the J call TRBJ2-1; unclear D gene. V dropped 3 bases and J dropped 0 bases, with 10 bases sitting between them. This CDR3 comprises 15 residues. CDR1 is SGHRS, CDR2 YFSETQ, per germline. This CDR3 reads CASSSDWFSYNEQFF. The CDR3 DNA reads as TGCGCCAGCAGCTCCGACTGGTTCTCCTACAATGAGCAGTTCTTC.

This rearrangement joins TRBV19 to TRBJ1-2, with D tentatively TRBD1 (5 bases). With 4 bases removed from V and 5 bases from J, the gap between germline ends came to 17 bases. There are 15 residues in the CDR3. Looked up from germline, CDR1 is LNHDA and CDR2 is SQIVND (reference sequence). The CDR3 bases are TGTGCCAGTAGTAACCCCCGGGAGGGGTGGTATGGCTACACCTTC. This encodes CASSNPREGWYGYTF.

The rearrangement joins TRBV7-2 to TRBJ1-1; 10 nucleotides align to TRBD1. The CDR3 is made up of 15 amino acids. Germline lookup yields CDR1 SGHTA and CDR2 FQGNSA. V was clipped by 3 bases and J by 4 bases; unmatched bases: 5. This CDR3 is CASSLRGQGSTEAFF. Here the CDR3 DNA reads TGTGCCAGCAGCTTGAGGGGACAGGGGAGCACTGAAGCTTTCTTT.

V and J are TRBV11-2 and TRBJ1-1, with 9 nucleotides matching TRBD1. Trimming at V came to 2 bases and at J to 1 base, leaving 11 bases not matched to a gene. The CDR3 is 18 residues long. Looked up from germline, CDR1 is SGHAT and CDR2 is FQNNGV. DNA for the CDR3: TGTGCCAGCAGCTTACCCATTACGACAGGGGGAAAGAACACTGAAGCTTTCTTT. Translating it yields CASSLPITTGGKNTEAFF.

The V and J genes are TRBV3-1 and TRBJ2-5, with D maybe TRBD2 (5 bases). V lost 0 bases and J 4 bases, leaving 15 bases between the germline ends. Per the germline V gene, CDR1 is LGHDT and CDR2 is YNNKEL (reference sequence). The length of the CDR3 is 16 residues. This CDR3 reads CASSQDRSRVGETQYF. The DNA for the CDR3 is TGTGCCAGCAGCCAAGATCGGTCGAGGGTTGGAGAGACCCAGTACTTC.

Here the CDR3 reads CASSSRTIPSSGANVLTF. In DNA, the CDR3 is TGTGCCAGCAGCTCCCGGACAATCCCAAGCTCTGGGGCCAACGTCCTGACTTTC. This chain uses TRBV12-3 or TRBV12-4 with TRBJ2-6; D might be TRBD1 (5 bases). This CDR3 spans 18 amino acids. The V end was cut by 6 bases, the J end by 0 bases, with 18 bases between.

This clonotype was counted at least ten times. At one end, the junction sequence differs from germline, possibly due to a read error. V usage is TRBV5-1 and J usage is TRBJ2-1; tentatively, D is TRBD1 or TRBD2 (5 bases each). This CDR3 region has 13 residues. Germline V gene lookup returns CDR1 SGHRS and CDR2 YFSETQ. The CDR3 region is CASSLEGNNEQFF. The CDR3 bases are TGTGCCAGCAGCCTTGAGGGGAACAATGAGCAGTTCTTC.

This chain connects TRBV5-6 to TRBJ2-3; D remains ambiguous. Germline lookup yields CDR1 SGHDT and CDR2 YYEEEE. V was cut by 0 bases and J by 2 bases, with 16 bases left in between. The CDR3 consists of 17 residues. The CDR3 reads CASSLGVVVPVTDTQYF. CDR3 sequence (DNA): TGTGCCAGCAGCTTGGGTGTTGTGGTCCCCGTCACAGATACGCAGTATTTT.

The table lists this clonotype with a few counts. The DNA for the CDR3 is TGTGCCAGCAGTAAAGACAGGGGATGGTACGAGCAGTACTTC. It encodes CASSKDRGWYEQYF. This chain connects TRBV6-1 to TRBJ2-7, with 8 nucleotides matching TRBD1. Germline assignment: CDR1 MNHNS and CDR2 SASEGT. J was trimmed by 4 bases and V by 5 bases; bases with no gene match: 7. The CDR3 contains 14 residues.

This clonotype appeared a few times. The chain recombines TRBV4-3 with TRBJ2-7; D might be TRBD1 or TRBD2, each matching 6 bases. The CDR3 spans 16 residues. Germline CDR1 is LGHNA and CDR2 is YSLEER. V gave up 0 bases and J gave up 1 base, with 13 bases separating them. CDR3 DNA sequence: TGCGCCAGCAGCCAAGATGGGACGGGGGCTTCCTACGAGCAGTACTTC. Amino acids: CASSQDGTGASYEQYF.

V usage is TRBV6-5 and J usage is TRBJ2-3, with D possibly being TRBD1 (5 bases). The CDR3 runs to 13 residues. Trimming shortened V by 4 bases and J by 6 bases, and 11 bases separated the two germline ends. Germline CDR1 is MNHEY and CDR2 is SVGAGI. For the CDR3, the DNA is TGTGCCAGCAGTTCCACCAGGGTGGATACGCAGTATTTT. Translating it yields CASSSTRVDTQYF.

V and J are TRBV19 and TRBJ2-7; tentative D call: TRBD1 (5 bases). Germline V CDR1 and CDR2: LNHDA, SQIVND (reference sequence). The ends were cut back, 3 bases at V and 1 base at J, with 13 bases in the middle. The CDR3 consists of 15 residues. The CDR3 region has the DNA TGTGCCAGTAGTATGGTGGCAGGGTCGTCCTACGAGCAGTACTTC. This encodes CASSMVAGSSYEQYF.

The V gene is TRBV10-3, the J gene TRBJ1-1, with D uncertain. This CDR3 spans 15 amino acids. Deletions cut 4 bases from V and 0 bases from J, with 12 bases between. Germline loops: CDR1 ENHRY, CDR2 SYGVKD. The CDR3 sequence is CAISARSLMNTEAFF. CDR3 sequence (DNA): TGTGCCATCAGTGCGCGCTCCCTAATGAACACTGAAGCTTTCTTT.

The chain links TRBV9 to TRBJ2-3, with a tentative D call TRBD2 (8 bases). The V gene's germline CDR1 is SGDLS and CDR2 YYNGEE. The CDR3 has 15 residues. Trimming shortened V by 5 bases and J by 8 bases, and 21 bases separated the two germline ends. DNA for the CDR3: TGTGCCAGCAGGCCCCCCGGGGGGGCAGGGGGTACGCAGTATTTT. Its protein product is CASRPPGGAGGTQYF.

The DNA of the CDR3 is TGTGCCACCAGCAGACACCCGAACACTGAAGCTTTCTTT. Translated: CATSRHPNTEAFF. The chain has TRBV15 and TRBJ1-1; D gene unclear. The V end was cut by 2 bases, the J end by 1 base, with 5 bases between. Germline lookup yields CDR1 LNHNV and CDR2 YYDKDF (reference sequence). This CDR3 comprises 13 residues.

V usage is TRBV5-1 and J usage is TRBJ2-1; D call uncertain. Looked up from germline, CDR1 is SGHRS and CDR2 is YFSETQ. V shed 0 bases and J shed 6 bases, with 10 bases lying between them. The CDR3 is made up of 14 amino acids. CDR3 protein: CASSLVGRSNEQFF. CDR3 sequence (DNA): TGCGCCAGCAGCTTGGTCGGACGTAGCAATGAGCAGTTCTTC.

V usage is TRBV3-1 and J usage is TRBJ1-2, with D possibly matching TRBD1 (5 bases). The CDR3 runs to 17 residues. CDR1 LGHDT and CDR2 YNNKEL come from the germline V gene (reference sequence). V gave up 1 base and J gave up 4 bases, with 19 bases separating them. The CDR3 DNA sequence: TGTGCCAGCAGCCAAGTAGGCCAGTGGAAGGGGAGCTATGGCTACACCTTC. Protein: CASSQVGQWKGSYGYTF.

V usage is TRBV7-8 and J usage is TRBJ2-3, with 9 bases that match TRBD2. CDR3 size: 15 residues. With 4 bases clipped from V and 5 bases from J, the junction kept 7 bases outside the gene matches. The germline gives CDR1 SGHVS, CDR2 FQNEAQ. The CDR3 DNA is TGTGCCAGCAGCTGGGGACTAGCCAGTGTAGATACGCAGTATTTT. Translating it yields CASSWGLASVDTQYF.

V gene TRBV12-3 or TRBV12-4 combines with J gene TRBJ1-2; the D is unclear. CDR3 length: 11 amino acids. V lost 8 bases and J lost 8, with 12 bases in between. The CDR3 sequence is CASGTQWGYTF. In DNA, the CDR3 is TGTGCCAGCGGTACTCAATGGGGCTACACCTTC.

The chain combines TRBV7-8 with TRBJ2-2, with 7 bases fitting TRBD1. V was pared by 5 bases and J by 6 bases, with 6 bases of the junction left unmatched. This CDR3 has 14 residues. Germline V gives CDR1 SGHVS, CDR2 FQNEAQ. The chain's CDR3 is CASSRTGVSGELFF. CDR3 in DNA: TGTGCCAGCAGCCGAACAGGGGTGTCCGGGGAGCTGTTTTTT.

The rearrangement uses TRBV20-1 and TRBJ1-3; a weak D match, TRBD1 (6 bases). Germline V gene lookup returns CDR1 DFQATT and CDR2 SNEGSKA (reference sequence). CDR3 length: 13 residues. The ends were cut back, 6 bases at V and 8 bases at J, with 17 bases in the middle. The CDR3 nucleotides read TGCAGTGCCGGGGACACCCCGGGGGACACCATATATTTT. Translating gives CSAGDTPGDTIYF.

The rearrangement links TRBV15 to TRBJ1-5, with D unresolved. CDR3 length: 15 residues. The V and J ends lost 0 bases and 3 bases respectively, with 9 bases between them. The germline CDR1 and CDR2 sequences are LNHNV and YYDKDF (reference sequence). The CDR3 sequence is CATSRDRIFNQPQHF. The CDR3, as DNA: TGTGCCACCAGCAGAGATAGGATATTCAATCAGCCCCAGCATTTT.

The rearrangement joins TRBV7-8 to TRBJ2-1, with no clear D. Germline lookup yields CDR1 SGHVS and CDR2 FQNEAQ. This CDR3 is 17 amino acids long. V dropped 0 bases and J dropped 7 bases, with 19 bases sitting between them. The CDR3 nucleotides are TGTGCCAGCAGCTTAGCTCGTCGGGTTAATGTCCGGAATGAGCAGTTCTTC. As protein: CASSLARRVNVRNEQFF.

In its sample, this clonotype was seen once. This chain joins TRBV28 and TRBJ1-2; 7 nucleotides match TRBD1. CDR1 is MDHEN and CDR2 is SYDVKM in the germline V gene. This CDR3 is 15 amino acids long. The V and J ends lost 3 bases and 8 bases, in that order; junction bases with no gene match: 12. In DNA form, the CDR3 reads TGTGCCAGCAGTTTTCACAAAGACAGGGTAGGCGGCTACACCTTC. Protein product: CASSFHKDRVGGYTF.

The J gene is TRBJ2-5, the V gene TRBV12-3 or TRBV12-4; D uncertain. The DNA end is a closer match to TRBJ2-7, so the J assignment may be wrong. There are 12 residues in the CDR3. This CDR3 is CASSFIVYEQYF. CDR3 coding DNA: TGTGCCAGCAGTTTCATCGTCTACGAGCAGTACTTC.

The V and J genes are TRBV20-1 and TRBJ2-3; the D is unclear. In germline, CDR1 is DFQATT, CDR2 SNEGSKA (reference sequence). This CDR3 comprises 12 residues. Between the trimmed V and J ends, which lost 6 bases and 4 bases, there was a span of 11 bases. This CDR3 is CSADPLADTQYF. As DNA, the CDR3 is TGCAGTGCGGATCCTTTGGCAGATACGCAGTATTTT.

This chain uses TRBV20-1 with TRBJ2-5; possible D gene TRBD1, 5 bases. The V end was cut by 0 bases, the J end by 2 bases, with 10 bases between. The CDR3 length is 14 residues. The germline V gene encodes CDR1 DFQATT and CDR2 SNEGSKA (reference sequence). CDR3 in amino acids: CSARDPTAQETQYF. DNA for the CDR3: TGCAGTGCTAGAGATCCGACAGCACAAGAGACCCAGTACTTC.

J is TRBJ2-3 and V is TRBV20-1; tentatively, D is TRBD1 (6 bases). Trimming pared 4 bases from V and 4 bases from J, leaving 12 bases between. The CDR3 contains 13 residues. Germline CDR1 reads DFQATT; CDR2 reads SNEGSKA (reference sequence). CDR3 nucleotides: TGCAGTGCTAAAACGACAGGCCCAGATACGCAGTATTTT. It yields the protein CSAKTTGPDTQYF.

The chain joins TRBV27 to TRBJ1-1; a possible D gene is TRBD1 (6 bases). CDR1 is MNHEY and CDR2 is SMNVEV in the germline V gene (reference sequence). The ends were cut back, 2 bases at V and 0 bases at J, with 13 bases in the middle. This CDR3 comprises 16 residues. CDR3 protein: CASSLMGQIMNTEAFF. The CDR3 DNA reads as TGTGCCAGCAGTTTAATGGGACAAATCATGAACACTGAAGCTTTCTTT.

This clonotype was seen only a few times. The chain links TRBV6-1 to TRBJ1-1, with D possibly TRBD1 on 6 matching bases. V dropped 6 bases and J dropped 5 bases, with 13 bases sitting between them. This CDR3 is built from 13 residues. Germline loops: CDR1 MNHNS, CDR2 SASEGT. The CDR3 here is CASREQGGTEAFF. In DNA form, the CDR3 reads TGTGCCAGCAGGGAACAGGGAGGGACTGAAGCTTTCTTT.